A single sample gave rise to the 22 T cell receptor beta chains below, sequenced in a study of blood T cells in healthy people across ages. Primed by a sample-barcoded 5' primer and a J-beta primer mix, a second PCR proceeded for about 6 to 12 cycles. TCRdb analysed the 5' RACE reads with MiXCR anew, one entry per CDR3 protein. The sample has about 1.1 million distinct CDR3 sequences; 30% to 40% are singletons. Sequencing was done on a sample of blood. These receptors were collected from a man aged 18 to 35 in good health.

The chain has TRBV10-3 and TRBJ2-1, with 9 bases matching TRBD2. Germline V gene data show CDR1 as ENHRY and CDR2 as SYGVKD. After removal of 6 bases from V and 7 bases from J, the junction contained 7 bases not matched to a gene. The CDR3 length is 14 residues. CDR3 nucleotides: TGTGCCATCAGGGCGGGGGGGCGATTGAATGAGCAGTTCTTC. This gives the protein CAIRAGGRLNEQFF.

Comment on this clonotype: One end of the junction varies from germline; a read error may be responsible. The chain carries TRBV7-2 and TRBJ1-2; no firm D call. Germline V gene data show CDR1 as SGHTA and CDR2 as FQGNSA. The CDR3 extends over 13 amino acids. CDR3 sequence: CASSRVNSDGYSF. The DNA for the CDR3 is TGTGCCAGCAGCCGCGTAAACTCCGATGGCTACTCCTTC.

This clonotype was recorded once. The chain recombines TRBV6-5 with TRBJ2-1; D is unresolved. The ends were cut back, 0 bases at V and 8 bases at J, with 8 bases in the middle. The CDR3 is made up of 13 amino acids. The V gene's germline CDR1 is MNHEY and CDR2 SVGAGI. In DNA form, the CDR3 reads TGTGCCAGCAGTTACTCGATAGTGGATGAGCAGTTCTTC. Amino acid sequence: CASSYSIVDEQFF.

The gene calls are TRBV7-2 and TRBJ2-7, with D perhaps assigned TRBD1 or TRBD2 (6 bases each). CDR3 length: 12 residues. V was trimmed by 1 base and J by 12 bases, leaving 13 bases between them. Germline loops: CDR1 SGHTA, CDR2 FQGNSA. The CDR3, as DNA: TGTGCCAGCAGCTTAGTAATAGGGGGGTGGTACTTC. Amino acids: CASSLVIGGWYF.

J is TRBJ2-7 and V is TRBV20-1; no definite D call. Germline CDR1 and CDR2: DFQATT and SNEGSKA (reference sequence). Trimming took 2 bases from V and 5 from J, leaving 16 bases between them. The CDR3 covers 14 residues. The chain's CDR3 is CSARSGGQSDEQYF. The CDR3 coding sequence is TGCAGTGCTAGATCCGGTGGTCAATCCGACGAGCAGTACTTC.

The chain uses TRBV12-3 or TRBV12-4 and TRBJ1-2; weak D call: TRBD1 (5 bases). The V gene lost 6 bases and the J gene lost 5 bases, with 19 bases spanning the gap. The CDR3 contains 15 residues. Here the CDR3 reads CASSPTQGQYYGYTF. In nucleotides, the CDR3 is TGTGCCAGCAGCCCTACGCAGGGTCAATATTATGGCTACACCTTC.

In this sample, this clonotype turned up a few times. The rearrangement joins TRBV9 to TRBJ2-3; D not certain. V lost 6 bases and J 0 bases, leaving 8 bases between the germline ends. This CDR3 is built from 13 residues. Germline V gives CDR1 SGDLS, CDR2 YYNGEE. CDR3 region: CASTHGSTDTQYF. The CDR3 coding sequence is TGTGCCAGCACCCACGGAAGCACAGATACGCAGTATTTT.

The rearrangement uses TRBV6-5 and TRBJ1-2; 11 nucleotides line up with TRBD1. This CDR3 contains 16 residues. Germline V gene data show CDR1 as MNHEY and CDR2 as SVGAGI. V was clipped by 7 bases and J by 8 bases; unmatched bases: 15. DNA of the CDR3: TGTGCCAGCACCGAAGGGACAGGGGGTGATCATGGAGGCTACACCTTC. Protein product: CASTEGTGGDHGGYTF.

The chain links TRBV29-1 to TRBJ2-5; possible D gene TRBD1, 5 bases. Per germline, CDR1 SQVTM and CDR2 ANQGSEA. V shed 0 bases and J shed 11 bases, with 19 bases lying between them. The CDR3 runs 14 residues. Here the CDR3 DNA reads TGCAGCGTTGAAGATCCGAGCAGGGCCAGTGAGCAGTACTTC. This gives the protein CSVEDPSRASEQYF.

This clonotype was seen repeatedly, ten times or more. V gene TRBV28 combines with J gene TRBJ2-4; TRBD2 is a possible D gene (6 bases). The CDR3 has 13 residues. V dropped 2 bases and J dropped 7 bases, with 9 bases sitting between them. The germline CDR1 and CDR2 sequences are MDHEN and SYDVKM. The CDR3 loop is CASSLPGVNIQYF. CDR3 DNA sequence: TGTGCCAGCAGTTTACCGGGGGTGAACATTCAGTACTTC.

The rearrangement uses TRBV5-5 and TRBJ2-3; 9 nucleotides line up with TRBD1. V shed 4 bases and J 3 bases; nucleotides not matched to a gene: 9. CDR3 length: 16 residues. The germline CDR1 and CDR2 sequences are SGHKS and YYEKEE (reference sequence). The CDR3 DNA sequence: TGTGCCAGCAGCCCGTACCCGGACAGGGGTACAGATACGCAGTATTTT. It translates to CASSPYPDRGTDTQYF.

The rearrangement links TRBV5-6 to TRBJ1-1; D is uncertain. Germline values: CDR1 SGHDT, CDR2 YYEEEE. The CDR3 spans 15 residues. The V end lost 5 bases, the J end lost 3 bases, and 17 bases lay between the germline ends. CDR3 nucleotide sequence: TGTGCCAGCAGTATAGGATGGCGGTTGGACACTGAAGCTTTCTTT. It translates to CASSIGWRLDTEAFF.

This clonotype appeared a few times. The chain has TRBV2 and TRBJ2-7; 15 bases fit TRBD2. This CDR3 is 15 amino acids long. Germline V gene sequence: CDR1 SNHLY, CDR2 FYNNEI. J gave up 7 bases and V 4 bases, and 5 bases lay outside the gene matches. In nucleotides, the CDR3 is TGTGCCAGCAGTGTTGGACTAGCGGGGGGGAATGAGCAGTACTTC. This codes for CASSVGLAGGNEQYF. The full variable domain, completed using reference TRBV2 and TRBJ2-7, is EPEVTQTPSHQVTQMGQEVILRCVPISNHLYFYWYRQILGQKVEFLVSFYNNEISEKSEIFDDQFSVERPDGSNFTLKIRSTKLEDSAMYFCASSVGLAGGNEQYFGPGTRLTVT.

The chain's CDR3 is CSARDRLGDGYTF. In DNA, the CDR3 is TGCAGTGCTAGAGATCGGTTGGGAGATGGCTACACCTTC. The chain couples TRBV20-1 to TRBJ1-2; D is undetermined. The germline gives CDR1 DFQATT, CDR2 SNEGSKA (reference sequence). The length of the CDR3 is 13 residues. Trimming stripped 0 bases from V and 6 bases from J, with 11 bases between.

The gene calls are TRBV4-1 and TRBJ2-1; D not resolved. V lost 5 bases and J 0 bases, leaving 14 bases between the germline ends. Germline assignment: CDR1 MGHRA and CDR2 YSYEKL. The CDR3 runs to 16 residues. The CDR3 loop is CASSTPAASSYNEQFF. As DNA, the CDR3 is TGCGCCAGCAGCACACCGGCGGCGAGCTCCTACAATGAGCAGTTCTTC.

The rearrangement joins TRBV28 to TRBJ1-2, with no clear D. The CDR3 consists of 18 residues. Germline CDR1 is MDHEN and CDR2 is SYDVKM. Trimming took 3 bases from V and 7 from J, leaving 27 bases between them. The CDR3 protein is CASSLGPSGSPGIRGYTF. The CDR3 bases are TGTGCCAGCAGTTTGGGCCCATCCGGGTCCCCAGGCATACGTGGCTACACCTTC.

This clonotype was recorded a few times. The chain links TRBV6-1 to TRBJ1-1; no definite D call. The CDR3 sequence is 12 residues long. Germline CDR1 and CDR2: MNHNS and SASEGT. V lost 3 bases and J lost 3, with 5 bases in between. CDR3 sequence: CASSEADTEAFF. CDR3 bases: TGTGCCAGCAGTGAGGCCGACACTGAAGCTTTCTTT.

This chain connects TRBV10-3 to TRBJ2-5; tentative D call: TRBD2 (5 bases). Trimming shortened V by 8 bases and J by 5 bases, and 12 bases separated the two germline ends. The germline CDR1 and CDR2 sequences are ENHRY and SYGVKD. The CDR3 runs to 12 residues. The CDR3 DNA is TGTGCCATCGGCGGAGGTCGGGAGACCCAGTACTTC. This encodes CAIGGGRETQYF.

This chain joins TRBV30 and TRBJ2-7, with TRBD2 as a possible D gene (6 bases). CDR1 is GTSNPN, CDR2 SVGIG, per germline (reference sequence). Trimming took off 4 bases at V and 7 bases at J, with 17 bases between the two ends. This CDR3 contains 13 residues. CDR3 in amino acids: CAWIESGYNEQYF. The CDR3 DNA reads as TGTGCCTGGATAGAAAGCGGGTATAATGAGCAGTACTTC.

This clonotype has more than one count but fewer than ten. The V gene is TRBV20-1, the J gene TRBJ2-1; 8 nucleotides match TRBD2. The CDR3 sequence is 13 residues long. After removal of 3 bases from V and 6 bases from J, the junction contained 4 bases not matched to a gene. Per germline, CDR1 DFQATT and CDR2 SNEGSKA (reference sequence). CDR3 in amino acids: CSASSGGVNEQFF. DNA of the CDR3: TGCAGTGCTAGTTCGGGGGGGGTCAATGAGCAGTTCTTC.

The rearrangement links TRBV29-1 to TRBJ2-1, with D perhaps TRBD2 (5 bases). CDR1 SQVTM and CDR2 ANQGSEA come from the germline V gene. This CDR3 comprises 14 residues. The V end lost 5 bases, the J end lost 0 bases, and 11 bases lay between the germline ends. The CDR3 region has the DNA TGCAGCGTTTGGGTAGGGAGCTCCTACAATGAGCAGTTCTTC. Translating gives CSVWVGSSYNEQFF.

This clonotype was observed a few times. The CDR3 nucleotides read TGTGCCAGCAGCTTGACGGACAGAAACCTTAACTATGGCTACACCTTC. The encoded protein is CASSLTDRNLNYGYTF. V usage is TRBV11-2 and J usage is TRBJ1-2; possible D gene TRBD1, 6 bases. This CDR3 has 16 amino acids. Looked up from germline, CDR1 is SGHAT and CDR2 is FQNNGV. Trimming cost V 3 bases and J 1 base, with 15 bases left between them.